Presented here are 28 T cell receptor beta chains from one specimen sequenced in a study of cytomegalovirus exposure and HLA in healthy donors. PCR amplification relied on 60 Vbeta primers (plus 13 Jbeta primers). Assay used: immunoSEQ multiplex PCR; TCRdb lists only in-frame clones, some missing. The table shows over 130,000 clones, with more than 65% occurring only once. The sequenced sample consisted of PBMCs. The receptor source for this set is a man in his fifties in good health and CMV-seropositive.

The gene calls are TRBV5-5 and TRBJ2-2, with TRBD1 as a possible D gene (5 bases). V lost 3 bases, J lost 4 bases, and 19 bases lay in between. The CDR3 loop spans 17 amino acids. Germline assignment: CDR1 SGHKS and CDR2 YYEKEE (reference sequence). Here the CDR3 reads CASSSALSLQGTGELFF. In DNA form, the CDR3 reads TGTGCCAGCAGCTCCGCTTTGTCTCTGCAGGGCACCGGGGAGCTGTTTTTT.

To note about this clone: Within the sample, other DNA sequences also encode this same CDR3. The V gene is TRBV29-1, the J gene TRBJ1-1; 8 bases are shared with TRBD1. Germline V CDR1 and CDR2: SQVTM, ANQGSEA. This CDR3 region has 15 residues. V lost 2 bases, J lost 7 bases, and 12 bases stayed unmatched. In DNA form, the CDR3 reads TGCAGCGTTGAAATTATCGGACAGGGAGGAGGTGAAGCTTTCTTT. Its translation: CSVEIIGQGGGEAFF.

The V and J genes are TRBV6-1 and TRBJ1-5; a possible D gene is TRBD1 (5 bases). This CDR3 is 14 amino acids long. Germline values: CDR1 MNHNS, CDR2 SASEGT. Deletions cut 4 bases from V and 3 bases from J, with 10 bases between. The CDR3 reads CASSGEGNNQPQHF. Here the CDR3 DNA reads TGTGCCAGCAGTGGGGAGGGGAACAATCAGCCCCAGCATTTT.

This chain links TRBV9 with TRBJ1-2; possible D gene TRBD1, 5 bases. This CDR3 spans 13 amino acids. From germline, CDR1 is SGDLS and CDR2 YYNGEE. Trimming pared 0 bases from V and 8 bases from J, leaving 11 bases between. The chain's CDR3 is CASSVDSGRGYTF. CDR3 nucleotides: TGTGCCAGCAGCGTAGATTCAGGGCGAGGCTACACCTTC.

The chain couples TRBV7-3 to TRBJ2-1, with D possibly matching TRBD1 (6 bases). V lost 4 bases to trimming and J lost 4 bases, with 8 bases between them. Germline V gene sequence: CDR1 SGHTA, CDR2 FQGTGA. The CDR3 contains 13 residues. Written as DNA, the CDR3 is TGTGCCAGCAGCTCGGACAGATACAATGAGCAGTTCTTC. Its protein is CASSSDRYNEQFF.

Regarding this clone: Other DNA sequences of this sample code for an identical CDR3. The chain couples TRBV5-1 to TRBJ2-7; D perhaps matches TRBD2 (6 bases). The CDR3 totals 14 residues. Per the germline V gene, CDR1 is SGHRS and CDR2 is YFSETQ. The V end lost 4 bases, the J end lost 8 bases, and 19 bases lay between the germline ends. The CDR3 loop is CASSVSGGPTKQYF. The CDR3 DNA sequence: TGCGCCAGCAGCGTCTCCGGGGGACCTACGAAGCAGTACTTC.

The chain employs TRBV11-3 and TRBJ2-7, with 8 bases that match TRBD1. CDR1 SGHNT and CDR2 YENEEA come from the germline V gene. The CDR3 totals 14 residues. V dropped 2 bases and J dropped 2; count of bases not matched to a gene: 2. DNA of the CDR3: TGTGCCAGCAGCTTACAGGGGGCGGCCTACGAGCAGTACTTC. Its translation: CASSLQGAAYEQYF. Drawing the rest from reference TRBV11-3 and TRBJ2-7, the complete variable domain is EAGVVQSPRYKIIEKKQPVAFWCNPISGHNTLYWYLQNLGQGPELLIRYENEEAVDDSQLPKDRFSAERLKGVDSTLKIQPAELGDSAVYLCASSLQGAAYEQYFGPGTRLTVT.

The gene calls are TRBV30 and TRBJ1-5, with 8 nucleotides matching TRBD1. The junction had 9 bases not matched to a gene; V was cut back by 2 bases and J by 0 bases. CDR1 is GTSNPN and CDR2 is SVGIG in the germline V gene (reference sequence). CDR3 length: 17 amino acids. CDR3 region: CAWSRQGSFLSNQPQHF. The CDR3 DNA is TGTGCCTGGAGTCGACAGGGGTCCTTTCTTAGCAATCAGCCCCAGCATTTT.

V and J are TRBV2 and TRBJ1-5; D is possibly TRBD1 (5 bases). The CDR3 contains 15 residues. Germline CDR1 SNHLY, CDR2 FYNNEI. V shed 4 bases and J shed 1 base, with 11 bases lying between them. CDR3: CASSAQGQSNQPQHF. DNA for the CDR3: TGTGCCAGCAGTGCCCAGGGCCAAAGCAATCAGCCCCAGCATTTT. Using reference TRBV2 and TRBJ1-5 for the parts outside the CDR3, the full variable domain is EPEVTQTPSHQVTQMGQEVILRCVPISNHLYFYWYRQILGQKVEFLVSFYNNEISEKSEIFDDQFSVERPDGSNFTLKIRSTKLEDSAMYFCASSAQGQSNQPQHFGDGTRLSIL.

As for this clone: The sample contains more than one DNA sequence encoding this CDR3. The V and J genes are TRBV5-1 and TRBJ2-1; 11 bases fit TRBD1. Germline V lookup: CDR1 SGHRS, CDR2 YFSETQ. V shed 4 bases and J 3 bases; nucleotides not matched to a gene: 6. The CDR3 spans 16 residues. The CDR3 loop reads CASSLGGTGGYNEQFF. The CDR3 DNA reads as TGCGCCAGCAGCCTGGGAGGGACAGGGGGCTACAATGAGCAGTTCTTC.

V gene TRBV7-2 combines with J gene TRBJ2-2; 8 bases are a match to TRBD1. Germline CDR1 SGHTA, CDR2 FQGNSA. Trimming took 5 bases from V and 6 from J; bases not matched to a gene: 8. The CDR3 covers 15 residues. This CDR3 is CASSPDRGGAGELFF. As DNA, the CDR3 is TGTGCCAGCAGCCCCGACAGGGGTGGCGCCGGGGAGCTGTTTTTT.

The chain is built from TRBV11-2 and TRBJ2-1, with TRBD2 matching 8 bases. V shed 6 bases and J 0 bases; nucleotides not matched to a gene: 4. Germline CDR1 reads SGHAT; CDR2 reads FQNNGV. CDR3 length: 15 residues. CDR3 residues: CASRFSGSSYNEQFF. The CDR3, as DNA: TGTGCCAGCAGATTCAGCGGGAGCTCCTACAATGAGCAGTTCTTC.

The rearrangement joins TRBV29-1 to TRBJ1-1; 7 bases are a match to TRBD1. Germline lookup yields CDR1 SQVTM and CDR2 ANQGSEA. Trimming cost V 7 bases and J 1 base; bases outside gene matches: 3. The CDR3 is 12 amino acids. CDR3 sequence reads: CSGGDRNTEAFF. Here the CDR3 DNA reads TGCAGCGGGGGGGACAGGAACACTGAAGCTTTCTTT.

The rearrangement links TRBV20-1 to TRBJ2-7; D is perhaps TRBD2 (6 bases). The V and J ends lost 3 bases and 10 bases respectively, with 13 bases between them. Germline V gives CDR1 DFQATT, CDR2 SNEGSKA (reference sequence). The CDR3 consists of 11 residues. DNA of the CDR3: TGCAGTGCTAGGTTCAGGGAGGACCAGTACTTC. Translation: CSARFREDQYF.

V is TRBV2 and J is TRBJ2-3, with D unclear. Germline V gene lookup returns CDR1 SNHLY and CDR2 FYNNEI. CDR3 length equals 14 residues. The V gene lost 7 bases and the J gene lost 1 base, with 12 bases spanning the gap. The CDR3 DNA reads TGTGCCAGCAAAATGGGCTCACGCACAGATACGCAGTATTTT. The encoded protein is CASKMGSRTDTQYF.

This rearrangement joins TRBV7-6 to TRBJ2-1, with TRBD1 as a possible D gene (6 bases). The germline V and J ends were trimmed by 5 bases and 6 bases, with 20 bases remaining between them. Looked up from germline, CDR1 is SGHVS and CDR2 is FNYEAQ. The CDR3 spans 16 residues. The CDR3 sequence: CASSRWTEGRPNEQFF. The CDR3 nucleotides are TGTGCCAGCAGCCGCTGGACAGAAGGACGTCCCAATGAGCAGTTCTTC.

The rearrangement links TRBV6-1 to TRBJ1-2, with 7 nucleotides matching TRBD1. J was trimmed by 3 bases and V by 6 bases; bases with no gene match: 7. The CDR3 has 14 residues. The V gene's germline CDR1 is MNHNS and CDR2 SASEGT. CDR3 nucleotide sequence: TGTGCCAGCAGAGGGGCAGGGGGTGACTATGGCTACACCTTC. Amino acid sequence: CASRGAGGDYGYTF.

The chain carries TRBV9 and TRBJ2-1; D is uncertain. CDR1 SGDLS and CDR2 YYNGEE come from the germline V gene. Trimming stripped 0 bases from V and 6 bases from J, with 4 bases between. The CDR3 sequence is 12 residues long. The chain's CDR3 is CASSVDRNEQFF. The CDR3, as DNA: TGTGCCAGCAGCGTAGATCGCAATGAGCAGTTCTTC.

The chain joins TRBV5-1 to TRBJ2-1; 10 positions agree with TRBD2. Losses at the gene ends were 5 bases for V and 3 bases for J; bases not matched to a gene: 5. The germline V gene has CDR1 SGHRS and CDR2 YFSETQ. The CDR3 contains 15 residues. The CDR3 protein is CASRLAGGGYNEQFF. The DNA for the CDR3 is TGCGCCAGCAGGTTAGCGGGAGGAGGCTACAATGAGCAGTTCTTC.

CDR3 bases: TGTGCCAGCAGCTCACAGGACGAGCAGTACTTC. Amino acids: CASSSQDEQYF. V usage is TRBV5-6 and J usage is TRBJ2-7; D is possibly TRBD1 (5 bases). There are 11 residues in the CDR3. Trimming stripped 3 bases from V and 5 bases from J, with 6 bases between. Germline V gene sequence: CDR1 SGHDT, CDR2 YYEEEE.

This rearrangement joins TRBV18 to TRBJ1-4, with 11 positions matching TRBD1. Trimming removed 2 bases from V and 5 bases from J; junction bases left unmatched: 1. CDR3 size: 15 residues. Germline CDR1 KGHSH, CDR2 LQKENI. In DNA form, the CDR3 reads TGTGCCAGCTCACCAGGGGACAGGGGGAATGAAAAACTGTTTTTT. As protein: CASSPGDRGNEKLFF.

The chain combines TRBV29-1 with TRBJ2-7, with TRBD1 as a possible D gene (6 bases). The length of the CDR3 is 12 residues. Germline-derived CDR1 and CDR2 are SQVTM and ANQGSEA. The V end lost 7 bases, the J end lost 0 bases, and 10 bases lay between the germline ends. The CDR3 nucleotides are TGCAGCGCAGGGGCCGCCTCCTACGAGCAGTACTTC. It yields the protein CSAGAASYEQYF.

V gene TRBV6-6 combines with J gene TRBJ2-7; 8 bases agree with TRBD2. The CDR3 totals 13 residues. Germline V gives CDR1 MNHNY, CDR2 SVGAGI (reference sequence). V gave up 7 bases and J gave up 6 bases; unmatched junction bases: 8. The CDR3 reads CASTSAGVSEQYF. CDR3 DNA sequence: TGTGCCAGCACTTCAGCGGGAGTCTCCGAGCAGTACTTC.

The genes are TRBV5-1 and TRBJ2-7; weak D call: TRBD1 (6 bases). V shed 4 bases and J shed 7 bases, with 30 bases lying between them. This CDR3 is built from 18 residues. Germline V gene sequence: CDR1 SGHRS, CDR2 YFSETQ. CDR3 protein: CASSQTPGQVTFESEQYF. For the CDR3, the DNA is TGCGCCAGCAGCCAGACGCCGGGACAAGTGACCTTTGAATCGGAGCAGTACTTC.

This clone showed up just a few times. The rearrangement uses TRBV5-1 and TRBJ2-7; 8 bases are shared with TRBD1. Germline-derived CDR1 and CDR2 are SGHRS and YFSETQ. V lost 0 bases, J lost 2 bases, and 13 bases stayed unmatched. CDR3 length equals 18 residues. The CDR3 bases are TGCGCCAGCAGCTTGGCCAACCTCAGGGGGCTAAATCCCTACGAGCAGTACTTC. This gives the protein CASSLANLRGLNPYEQYF.

The rearrangement uses TRBV10-1 and TRBJ2-2; D possibly corresponds to TRBD1 (6 bases). Germline V gene lookup returns CDR1 WNHNN and CDR2 SYGVQD (reference sequence). V gave up 0 bases and J gave up 2 bases, with 13 bases separating them. There are 17 residues in the CDR3. In DNA, the CDR3 is TGCGCCAGCAGTGAGTCCCTCGGGACACTTAACACCGGGGAGCTGTTTTTT. Amino acid sequence: CASSESLGTLNTGELFF.

This clone has a handful of counts. This sequence joins TRBV7-9 and TRBJ2-3; TRBD1 matches 7 bases. In germline, CDR1 is SEHNR, CDR2 FQNEAQ (reference sequence). V was pared by 2 bases and J by 3 bases, with 8 bases of the junction left unmatched. CDR3 size: 16 residues. The CDR3, as DNA: TGTGCCAGCAGCTTATACGGACAGGCCTTTACAGATACGCAGTATTTT. This codes for CASSLYGQAFTDTQYF. The entire variable domain, with the rest obtained from reference TRBV7-9 and TRBJ2-3, is as follows: DTGVSQNPRHKITKRGQNVTFRCDPISEHNRLYWYRQTLGQGPEFLTYFQNEAQLEKSRLLSDRFSAERPKGSFSTLEIQRTEQGDSAMYLCASSLYGQAFTDTQYFGPGTRLTVL.

In its sample, this clone was seen once. The V call is TRBV9, the J call TRBJ2-2; the match to TRBD2 covers 9 bases. J gave up 5 bases and V 0 bases, and 5 bases lay outside the gene matches. The CDR3 sequence is 16 residues long. Germline V gene sequence: CDR1 SGDLS, CDR2 YYNGEE. The CDR3 sequence: CASSVGGGEWTGELFF. The CDR3 DNA reads as TGTGCCAGCAGCGTAGGCGGGGGGGAGTGGACCGGGGAGCTGTTTTTT.